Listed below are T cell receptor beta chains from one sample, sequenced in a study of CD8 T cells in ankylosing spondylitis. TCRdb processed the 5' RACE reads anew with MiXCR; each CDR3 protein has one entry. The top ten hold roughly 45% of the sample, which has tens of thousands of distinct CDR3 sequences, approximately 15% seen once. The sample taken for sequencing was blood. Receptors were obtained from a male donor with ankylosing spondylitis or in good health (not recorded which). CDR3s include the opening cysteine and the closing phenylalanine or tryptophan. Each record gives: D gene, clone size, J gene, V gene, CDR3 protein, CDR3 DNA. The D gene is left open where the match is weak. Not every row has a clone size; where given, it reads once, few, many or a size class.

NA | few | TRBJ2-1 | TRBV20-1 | CSGEGSYNEQFF | TGCAGTGGTGAGGGCTCCTACAATGAGCAGTTCTTC
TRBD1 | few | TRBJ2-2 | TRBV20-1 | CSALQGATTGELFF | TGCAGTGCTTTACAGGGGGCCACCACCGGGGAGCTGTTTTTT
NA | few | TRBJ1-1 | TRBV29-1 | CSVVPGTEAFF | TGCAGCGTTGTCCCGGGGACTGAAGCTTTCTTT
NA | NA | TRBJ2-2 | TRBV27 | CASNLGGTGELFF | TGTGCCAGCAACTTGGGGGGAACCGGGGAGCTGTTTTTT
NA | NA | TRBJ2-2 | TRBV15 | CATTKDITGTNTGELFF | TGTGCCACCACCAAAGATATAACAGGAACGAACACCGGGGAGCTGTTTTTT
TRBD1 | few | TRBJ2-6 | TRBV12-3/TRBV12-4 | CASRGTAGANVLTF | TGTGCCAGCAGAGGGACAGCCGGGGCCAACGTCCTGACTTTC
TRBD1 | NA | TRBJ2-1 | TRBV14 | CASSQGVTGVNEQFF | TGTGCCAGCAGCCAAGGAGTGACAGGGGTCAATGAGCAGTTCTTC
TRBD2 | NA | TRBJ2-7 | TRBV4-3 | CASSPGSGSSYEQYF | TGCGCCAGCAGCCCTGGGAGCGGGAGCTCCTACGAGCAGTACTTC
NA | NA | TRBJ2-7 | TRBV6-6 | CASSYQGVIEQYF | TGTGCCAGCAGTTACCAGGGTGTCATCGAGCAGTACTTC
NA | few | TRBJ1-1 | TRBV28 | CASSLQGKLGTEAFF | TGTGCCAGCAGTCTTCAAGGGAAATTGGGCACTGAAGCTTTCTTT
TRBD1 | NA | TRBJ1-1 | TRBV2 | CASRPPDRGNTEAFF | TGTGCCAGCAGGCCCCCGGACAGGGGAAACACTGAAGCTTTCTTT
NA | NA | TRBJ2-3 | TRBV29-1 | CSGGTDTQYF | TGCAGCGGAGGGACAGATACGCAGTATTTT
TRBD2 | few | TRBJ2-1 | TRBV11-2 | CASSLELAGPKFF | TGTGCCAGCAGCTTAGAACTAGCGGGACCTAAGTTCTTC
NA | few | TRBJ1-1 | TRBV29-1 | CSVDRTEAFF | TGCAGCGTTGACCGCACTGAAGCTTTCTTT
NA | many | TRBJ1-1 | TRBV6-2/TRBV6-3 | CASRQKQIMNTEAFF | TGTGCCAGCAGGCAGAAACAGATCATGAACACTGAAGCTTTCTTT
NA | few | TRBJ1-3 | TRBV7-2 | CASSLGPTGSGNTIYF | TGTGCCAGCAGCTTAGGTCCGACAGGCTCTGGAAACACCATATATTTT
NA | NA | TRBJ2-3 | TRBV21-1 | CASSLSTQLAGGTDTQYF | TGTGCCAGCAGCTTATCCACCCAACTAGCGGGAGGGACAGATACGCAGTATTTT
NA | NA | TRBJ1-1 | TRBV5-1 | CASSLRVNTEAFF | TGCGCCAGCAGTTTAAGGGTGAACACTGAAGCTTTCTTT
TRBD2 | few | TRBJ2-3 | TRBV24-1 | CATSVREEGDTQYF | TGTGCCACCAGTGTTCGGGAGGAAGGAGATACGCAGTATTTT
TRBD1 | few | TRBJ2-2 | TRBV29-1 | CSVQDRDTGELFF | TGCAGCGTTCAGGACAGGGACACCGGGGAGCTGTTTTTT
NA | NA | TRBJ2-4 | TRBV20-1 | CSVIFGQDGKNIQYF | TGCAGTGTTATCTTCGGACAAGATGGAAAAAACATTCAGTACTTC
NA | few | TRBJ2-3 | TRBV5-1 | CASSPLGGGTDTQYF | TGCGCCAGCAGCCCGCTTGGCGGGGGCACAGATACGCAGTATTTT
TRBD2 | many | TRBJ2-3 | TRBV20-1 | CSAGLAGLDTQYF | TGCAGTGCTGGACTAGCGGGATTGGATACGCAGTATTTT
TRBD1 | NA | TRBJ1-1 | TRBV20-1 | CSARGTGTGGFNGEAFF | TGCAGTGCTAGAGGAACCGGGACAGGAGGTTTCAACGGGGAAGCTTTCTTT
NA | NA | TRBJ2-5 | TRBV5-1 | CASSLGRGSQETQYF | TGCGCCAGCAGCTTGGGAAGGGGGTCTCAAGAGACCCAGTACTTC
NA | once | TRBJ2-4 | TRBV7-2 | CASSLSGQNIQYF | TGTGCCAGCAGCTTATCCGGCCAAAACATTCAGTACTTC
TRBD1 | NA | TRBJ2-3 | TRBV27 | CASSGTRQGRDTQYF | TGTGCCAGCAGTGGAACCCGACAGGGAAGAGATACGCAGTATTTT
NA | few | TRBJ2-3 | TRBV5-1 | CASKERFTSTDTQYF | TGCGCCAGCAAGGAGAGATTCACTAGCACAGATACGCAGTATTTT
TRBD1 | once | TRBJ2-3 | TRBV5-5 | CASSLGTGPTDTQYF | TGTGCCAGCAGCTTAGGGACAGGGCCAACAGATACGCAGTATTTT
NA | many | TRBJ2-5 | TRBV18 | CASSPLSGETQYF | TGTGCCAGCTCACCCCTCTCCGGTGAGACCCAGTACTTC
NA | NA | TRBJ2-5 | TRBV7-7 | CASTVVQGETQYF | TGTGCTAGCACCGTTGTACAGGGAGAGACCCAGTACTTC
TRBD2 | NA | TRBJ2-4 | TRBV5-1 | CASSLRTSEDIQYF | TGCGCCAGCAGCTTAAGGACTAGCGAAGACATTCAGTACTTC
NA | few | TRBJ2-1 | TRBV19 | CASRLGGINNEQFF | TGTGCCAGTAGGCTAGGCGGGATCAACAATGAGCAGTTCTTC
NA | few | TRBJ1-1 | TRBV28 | CASSLRAENTEAFF | TGTGCCAGCAGTTTAAGGGCCGAGAACACTGAAGCTTTCTTT
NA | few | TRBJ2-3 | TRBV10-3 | CAISESGTRDTSTDTQYF | TGTGCCATCAGTGAGTCCGGGACACGCGACACTAGCACAGATACGCAGTATTTT
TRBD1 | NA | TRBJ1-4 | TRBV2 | CASTGTGSTNEKLFF | TGTGCCAGCACCGGGACAGGCTCAACTAATGAAAAACTGTTTTTT
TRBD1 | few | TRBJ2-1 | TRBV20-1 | CSAREQGDEQFF | TGCAGTGCTAGAGAACAGGGGGATGAGCAGTTCTTC
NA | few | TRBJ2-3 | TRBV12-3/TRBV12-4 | CASSLGHPSTDTQYF | TGTGCCAGCAGTCTAGGGCATCCTAGCACAGATACGCAGTATTTT
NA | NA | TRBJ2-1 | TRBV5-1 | CASSFGGSSYNEQFF | TGCGCCAGCAGCTTCGGAGGGAGCTCCTACAATGAGCAGTTCTTC
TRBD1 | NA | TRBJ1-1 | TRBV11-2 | CASSLSSGQGNTEAFF | TGTGCCAGCAGCTTGAGTTCGGGACAGGGGAACACTGAAGCTTTCTTT
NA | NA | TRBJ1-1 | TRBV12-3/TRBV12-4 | CASSLGEVVAFF | TGTGCCAGCAGTTTAGGGGAGGTTGTAGCTTTCTTT
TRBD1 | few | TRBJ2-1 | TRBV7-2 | CASSREGTGSNEQFF | TGTGCCAGCAGCCGAGAAGGGACAGGGAGCAATGAGCAGTTCTTC
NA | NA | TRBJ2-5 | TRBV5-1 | CASSSRTAEQETQYF | TGCGCCAGCAGCTCACGGACGGCAGAACAAGAGACCCAGTACTTC
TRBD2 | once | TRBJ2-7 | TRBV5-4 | CASSFGLAGNYEQYF | TGTGCCAGCAGCTTTGGACTAGCGGGAAACTACGAGCAGTACTTC
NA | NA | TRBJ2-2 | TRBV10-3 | CAISGGGTNTGELFF | TGTGCCATCAGTGGTGGAGGGACTAACACCGGGGAGCTGTTTTTT